This entry lists 3 T cell receptor beta chains sequenced from one sample in a study of T cell responses to AZD1222 COVID-19 vaccine (dated by TCRdb to the early 2020s). According to the study, the label for this sample's time point signals: baseline before first vaccination. The protocol used for the library was the immunoSEQ multiplex PCR assay. Here the immuneACCESS table is served through TCRdb, limited to in-frame sequences with V and J called. Missing clones are a known gap in these copies; in checked studies unresolved V genes cover under half, and the rest lacks a known reason. This sample is represented by 120,000 to 150,000 clones; about 89% of them were singletons. The leading ten clones occupy around 4.9% of the sample. The specimen was peripheral blood, collected on day 0 of AZD1222 vaccination. The receptors derive from an adult in good health.

This chain connects TRBV28 to TRBJ1-3, with D perhaps TRBD1 (5 bases). The CDR3 runs 14 residues. Germline CDR1 and CDR2: MDHEN and SYDVKM. The V gene lost 5 bases and the J gene lost 14 bases, with 22 bases spanning the gap. The CDR3 bases are TGTGCCAGCAGTCTCAGAACCACCGGGACTCCAGTATATTTT. It is translated as CASSLRTTGTPVYF.

The chain carries TRBV19 and TRBJ2-1, with 7 bases that match TRBD1. This CDR3 spans 13 amino acids. J gave up 4 bases and V 11 bases, and 8 bases lay outside the gene matches. CDR1 and CDR2 from the germline V gene are LNHDA and SQIVND (reference sequence). The CDR3: CAVRQGHYNEQFF. The CDR3 DNA is TGTGCCGTCCGACAGGGACATTACAATGAGCAGTTCTTC.

This chain connects TRBV5-1 to TRBJ2-1; D unresolved. CDR3 length: 15 residues. Per germline, CDR1 SGHRS and CDR2 YFSETQ. Trimming removed 0 bases at V and 0 bases at J, with 7 bases between. The CDR3 nucleotides are TGCGCCAGCAGCTTGGAGGGATTCTCCTACAATGAGCAGTTCTTC. Its translation: CASSLEGFSYNEQFF.